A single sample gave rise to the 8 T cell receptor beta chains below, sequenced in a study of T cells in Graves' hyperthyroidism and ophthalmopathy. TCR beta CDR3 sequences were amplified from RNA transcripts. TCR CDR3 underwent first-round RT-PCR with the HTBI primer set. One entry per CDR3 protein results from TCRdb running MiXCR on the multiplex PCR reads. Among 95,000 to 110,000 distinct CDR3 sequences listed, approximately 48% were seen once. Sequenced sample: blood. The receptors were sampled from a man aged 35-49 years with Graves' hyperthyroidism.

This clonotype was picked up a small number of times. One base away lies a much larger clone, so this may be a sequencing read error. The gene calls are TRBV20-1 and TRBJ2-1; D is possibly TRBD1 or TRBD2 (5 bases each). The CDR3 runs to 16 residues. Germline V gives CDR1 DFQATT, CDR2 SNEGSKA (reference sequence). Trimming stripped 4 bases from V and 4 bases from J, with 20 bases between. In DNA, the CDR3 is TGCAGTGCTACTAATACCGGGACGCGCAGATACAATGAGCAGTTCTTC. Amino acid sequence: CSATNTGTRRYNEQFF.

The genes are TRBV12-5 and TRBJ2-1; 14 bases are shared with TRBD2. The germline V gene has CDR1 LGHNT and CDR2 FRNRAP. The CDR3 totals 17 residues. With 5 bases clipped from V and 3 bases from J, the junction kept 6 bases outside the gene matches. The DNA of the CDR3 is TGTGCTAGTGGTCCTCGACTAGCGGGGGGGCTCTACAATGAGCAGTTCTTC. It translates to CASGPRLAGGLYNEQFF.

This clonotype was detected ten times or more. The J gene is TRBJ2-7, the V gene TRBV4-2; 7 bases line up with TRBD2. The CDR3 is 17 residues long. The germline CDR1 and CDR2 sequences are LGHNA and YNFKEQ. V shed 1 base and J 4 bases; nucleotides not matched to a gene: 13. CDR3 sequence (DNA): TGTGCCAGCAGCCAAGGGACGGGCGGCGGGAGTAGGTACGAGCAGTACTTC. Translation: CASSQGTGGGSRYEQYF.

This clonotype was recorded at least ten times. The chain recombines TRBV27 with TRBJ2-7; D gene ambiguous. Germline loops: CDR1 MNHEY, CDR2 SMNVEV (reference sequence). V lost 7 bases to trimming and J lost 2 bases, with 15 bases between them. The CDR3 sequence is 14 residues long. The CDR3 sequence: CASTTATPPYEQYF. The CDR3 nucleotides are TGTGCCAGCACCACAGCAACTCCACCCTACGAGCAGTACTTC.

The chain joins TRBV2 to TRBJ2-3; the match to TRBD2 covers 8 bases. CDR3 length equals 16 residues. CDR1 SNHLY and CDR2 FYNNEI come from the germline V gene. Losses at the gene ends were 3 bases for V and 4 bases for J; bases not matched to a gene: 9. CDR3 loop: CASSELGSGNADTQYF. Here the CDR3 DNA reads TGTGCCAGCAGTGAGTTGGGTAGCGGGAATGCAGATACGCAGTATTTT.

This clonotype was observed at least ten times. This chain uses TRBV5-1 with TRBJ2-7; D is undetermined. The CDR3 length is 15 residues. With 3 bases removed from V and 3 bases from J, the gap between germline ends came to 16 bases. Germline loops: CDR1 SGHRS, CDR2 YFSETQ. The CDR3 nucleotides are TGCGCCAGCAGCTCTCCCGACCATGCAAACTACGAGCAGTACTTC. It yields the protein CASSSPDHANYEQYF. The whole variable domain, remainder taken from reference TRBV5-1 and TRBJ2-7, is KAGVTQTPRYLIKTRGQQVTLSCSPISGHRSVSWYQQTPGQGLQFLFEYFSETQRNKGNFPGRFSGRQFSNSRSEMNVSTLELGDSALYLCASSSPDHANYEQYFGPGTRLTVT.

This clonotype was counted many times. CDR3 residues: CASQPSGRENEQFF. The CDR3 coding sequence is TGTGCCAGCCAGCCTAGCGGGAGGGAGAATGAGCAGTTCTTC. The V call is TRBV25-1, the J call TRBJ2-1; 12 nucleotides align to TRBD2. CDR1 is MGHDK, CDR2 SYGVNS, per germline. This CDR3 is 14 amino acids long. V shed 8 bases, J shed 7 bases, and the junction held 6 bases outside the gene matches.

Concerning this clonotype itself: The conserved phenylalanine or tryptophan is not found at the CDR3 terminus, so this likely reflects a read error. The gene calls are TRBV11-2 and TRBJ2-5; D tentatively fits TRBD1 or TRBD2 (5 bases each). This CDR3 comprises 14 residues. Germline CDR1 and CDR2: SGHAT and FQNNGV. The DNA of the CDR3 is TGTGCCGGCAGCTTAGTCGGGACCGCAGAGACCCAGTACTGC. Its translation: CAGSLVGTAETQYC.